The present entry profiles one T cell receptor (beta chain) with its context. The antigen remains undetermined. Repertoires were generated with immunoSEQ multiplex PCR, while TCRdb's copy carries only in-frame clones and drops some. Of under 400,000 clones listed, roughly 92% are singletons. These data belong to a study of brain T cells in children with intractable seizures. The CDR3 has 15 amino acids. Germline loops: CDR1 SGHAT, CDR2 FQNNGV. The V segment lost 5 bases and the J segment 2 bases; nucleotides outside the gene matches: 4. Time point denoted: blood from clinic visit 5 months post-surgery; TSC patient then seizure free. At least one anti-epileptic drug was given before surgery. Study observations and caveats: Pre- and post-surgery blood differed in depth, so pre-surgery absences may be undersampling.

The rearrangement joins TRBV11-2 to TRBJ2-3; 10 positions agree with TRBD2. The TCR sequence derives from a boy under three years old with tuberous sclerosis and intractable seizures. Material: peripheral blood, obtained about 5 months after surgery. The CDR3 is CASSLLAGATDTQYF. The CDR3 nucleotides read TGTGCCAGCAGCCTTCTAGCGGGGGCCACAGATACGCAGTATTTT.